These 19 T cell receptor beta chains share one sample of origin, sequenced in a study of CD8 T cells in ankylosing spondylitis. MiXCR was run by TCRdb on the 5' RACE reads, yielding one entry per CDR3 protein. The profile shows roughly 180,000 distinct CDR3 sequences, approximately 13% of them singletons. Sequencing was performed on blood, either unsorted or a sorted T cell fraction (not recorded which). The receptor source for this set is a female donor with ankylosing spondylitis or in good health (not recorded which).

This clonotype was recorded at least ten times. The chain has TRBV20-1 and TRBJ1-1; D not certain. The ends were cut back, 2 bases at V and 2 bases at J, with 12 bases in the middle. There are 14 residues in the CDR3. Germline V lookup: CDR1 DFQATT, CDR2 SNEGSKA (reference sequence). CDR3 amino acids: CSARQGSVNTEAFF. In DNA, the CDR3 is TGCAGTGCTAGACAAGGGTCGGTCAACACTGAAGCTTTCTTT.

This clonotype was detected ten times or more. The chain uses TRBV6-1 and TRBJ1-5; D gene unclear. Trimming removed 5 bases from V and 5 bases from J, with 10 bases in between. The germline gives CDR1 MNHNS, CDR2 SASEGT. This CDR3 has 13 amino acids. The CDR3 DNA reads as TGTGCCAGCAGTCAAGACGGCTATCAGCCCCAGCATTTT. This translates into CASSQDGYQPQHF.

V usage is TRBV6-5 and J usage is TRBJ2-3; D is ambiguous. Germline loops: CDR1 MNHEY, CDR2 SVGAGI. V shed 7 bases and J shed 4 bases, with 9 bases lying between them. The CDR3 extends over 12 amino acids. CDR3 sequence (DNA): TGTGCCAGCACTGCCTCGGCAGATACGCAGTATTTT. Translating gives CASTASADTQYF.

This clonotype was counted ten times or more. The CDR3: CAIPKREGIYEQYF. DNA for the CDR3: TGTGCCATCCCTAAGCGGGAGGGAATCTACGAGCAGTACTTC. The rearrangement uses TRBV27 and TRBJ2-7; TRBD2 matches 10 bases. Per the germline V gene, CDR1 is MNHEY and CDR2 is SMNVEV (reference sequence). This CDR3 spans 14 amino acids. The V and J ends lost 10 bases and 3 bases, in that order; junction bases with no gene match: 9.

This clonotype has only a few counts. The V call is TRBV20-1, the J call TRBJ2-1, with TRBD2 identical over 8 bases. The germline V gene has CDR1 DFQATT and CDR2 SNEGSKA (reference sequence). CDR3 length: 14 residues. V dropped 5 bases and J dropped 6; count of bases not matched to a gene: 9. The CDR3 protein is CSAFPGLGTNEQFF. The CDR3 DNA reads TGCAGTGCTTTCCCGGGACTAGGAACCAATGAGCAGTTCTTC.

The CDR3 region is CASSWGAGGVMNTEAFF. As DNA, the CDR3 is TGCGCCAGCAGCTGGGGTGCAGGGGGGGTTATGAACACTGAAGCTTTCTTT. The genes are TRBV5-1 and TRBJ1-1; 7 nucleotides agree with TRBD1. The CDR3 runs 17 residues. Per the germline V gene, CDR1 is SGHRS and CDR2 is YFSETQ. With V trimmed by 3 bases and J by 0 bases, 11 bases remained unmatched.

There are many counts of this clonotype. The CDR3 DNA reads as TGCAGTGCTGAGGTCCGGACAGATGGCTACACCTTC. Protein: CSAEVRTDGYTF. The chain recombines TRBV20-1 with TRBJ1-2, with D possibly matching TRBD1 (6 bases). The CDR3 has 12 residues. Looked up from germline, CDR1 is DFQATT and CDR2 is SNEGSKA (reference sequence). V lost 5 bases, J lost 6 bases, and 13 bases lay in between.

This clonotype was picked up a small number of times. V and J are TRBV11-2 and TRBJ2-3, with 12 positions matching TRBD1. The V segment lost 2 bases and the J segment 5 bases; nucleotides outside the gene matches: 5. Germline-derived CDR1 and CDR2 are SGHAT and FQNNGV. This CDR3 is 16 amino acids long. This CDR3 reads CASSLRDRGLRDTQYF. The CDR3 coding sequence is TGTGCCAGCAGCTTAAGGGACAGGGGGCTGAGAGATACGCAGTATTTT.

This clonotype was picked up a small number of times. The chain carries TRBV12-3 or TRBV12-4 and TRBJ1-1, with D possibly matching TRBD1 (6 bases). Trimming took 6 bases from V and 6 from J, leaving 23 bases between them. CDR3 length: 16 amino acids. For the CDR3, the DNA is TGTGCCAGCAGGTTACAGACAGGTCGGGGGCTGGCTGAAGCTTTCTTT. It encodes CASRLQTGRGLAEAFF.

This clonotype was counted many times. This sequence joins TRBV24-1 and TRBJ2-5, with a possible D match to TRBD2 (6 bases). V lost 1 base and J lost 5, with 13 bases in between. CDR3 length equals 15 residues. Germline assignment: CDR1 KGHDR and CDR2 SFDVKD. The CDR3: CATSDLSVGGETQYF. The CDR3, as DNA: TGTGCCACCAGTGATTTATCTGTCGGAGGGGAGACCCAGTACTTC.

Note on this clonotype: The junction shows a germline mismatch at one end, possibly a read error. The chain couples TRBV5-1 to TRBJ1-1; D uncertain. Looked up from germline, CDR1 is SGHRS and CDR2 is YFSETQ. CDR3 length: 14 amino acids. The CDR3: CVSSLAREGTEAFF. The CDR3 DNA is TGCGTCAGCAGCTTGGCCCGGGAGGGCACTGAAGCTTTCTTT. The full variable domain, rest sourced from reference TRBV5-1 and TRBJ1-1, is KAGVTQTPRYLIKTRGQQVTLSCSPISGHRSVSWYQQTPGQGLQFLFEYFSETQRNKGNFPGRFSGRQFSNSRSEMNVSTLELGDSALYLCVSSLAREGTEAFFGQGTRLTVV.

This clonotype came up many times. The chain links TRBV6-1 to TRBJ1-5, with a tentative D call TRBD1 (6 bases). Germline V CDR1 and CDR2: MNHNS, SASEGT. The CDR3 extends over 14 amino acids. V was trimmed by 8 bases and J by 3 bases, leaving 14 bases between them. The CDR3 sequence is CASGVQGYNQPQHF. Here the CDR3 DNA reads TGTGCCAGCGGCGTACAGGGTTACAATCAGCCCCAGCATTTT.

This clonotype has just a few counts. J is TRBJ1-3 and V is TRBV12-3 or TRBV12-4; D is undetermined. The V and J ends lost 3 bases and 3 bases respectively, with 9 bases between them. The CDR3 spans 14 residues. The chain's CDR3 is CASSFGEVGNTIYF. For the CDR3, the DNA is TGTGCCAGCAGTTTCGGGGAGGTTGGAAACACCATATATTTT.

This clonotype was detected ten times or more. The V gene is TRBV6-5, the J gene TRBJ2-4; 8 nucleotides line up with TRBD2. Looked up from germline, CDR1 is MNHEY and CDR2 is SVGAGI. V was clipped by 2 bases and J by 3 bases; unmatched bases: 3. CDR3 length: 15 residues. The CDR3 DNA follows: TGTGCCAGCAGTTACGCTGCGGGAGGCAAAAACATTCAGTACTTC. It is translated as CASSYAAGGKNIQYF.

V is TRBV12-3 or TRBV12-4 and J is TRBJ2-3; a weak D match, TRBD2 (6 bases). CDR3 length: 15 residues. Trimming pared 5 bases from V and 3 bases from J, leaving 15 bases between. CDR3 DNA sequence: TGTGCCAGCAGTCTCCGGAGGGTTGAGACAGATACGCAGTATTTT. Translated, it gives CASSLRRVETDTQYF.

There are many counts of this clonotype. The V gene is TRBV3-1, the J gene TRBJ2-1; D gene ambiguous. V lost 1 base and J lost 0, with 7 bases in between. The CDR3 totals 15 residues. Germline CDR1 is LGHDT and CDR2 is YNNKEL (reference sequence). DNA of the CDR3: TGTGCCAGCAGCCAAGGCCCTAGCTCCTACAATGAGCAGTTCTTC. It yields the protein CASSQGPSSYNEQFF.

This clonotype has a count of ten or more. The CDR3 nucleotides read TGCGCCAGCAGCCTAGGGACCGGGACACAAAAAGCTTTCTTT. Translating gives CASSLGTGTQKAFF. The chain employs TRBV4-1 and TRBJ1-1, with a weak D call TRBD1 (6 bases). The germline V and J ends were trimmed by 4 bases and 9 bases, with 18 bases remaining between them. The CDR3 is 14 amino acids. CDR1 is MGHRA, CDR2 YSYEKL, per germline.

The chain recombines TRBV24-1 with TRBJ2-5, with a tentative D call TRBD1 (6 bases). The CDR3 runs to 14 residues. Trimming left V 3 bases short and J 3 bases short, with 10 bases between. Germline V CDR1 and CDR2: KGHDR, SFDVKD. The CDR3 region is CATSDVGQKETQYF. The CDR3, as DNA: TGTGCCACCAGTGATGTTGGACAGAAAGAGACCCAGTACTTC.

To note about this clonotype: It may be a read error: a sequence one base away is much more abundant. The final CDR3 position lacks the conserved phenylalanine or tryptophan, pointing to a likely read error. CDR3 in amino acids: CASSSDRVWNQPQHV. The DNA of the CDR3 is TGTGCCAGCAGCTCGGACAGGGTTTGGAATCAGCCCCAGCATGTT. The chain recombines TRBV7-9 with TRBJ1-5; 8 bases align to TRBD1. V was pared by 4 bases and J by 4 bases, with 6 bases of the junction left unmatched. The CDR3 loop spans 15 amino acids. Germline V gives CDR1 SEHNR, CDR2 FQNEAQ (reference sequence).